Listed below are T cell receptor beta chains from one sample, sequenced in a study of shared clonotypes between healthy human individuals. TCRdb keeps only in-frame clones here, not all; method: immunoSEQ multiplex PCR. In the table there are around 2.1 million clones, about 92% of which are singletons. Sequencing was performed on naive CD8+ T cells from PBMCs. The receptors were gathered from a man younger than 30 in good health. Some clones in this sample may be carry-over from other donors' samples. Both conserved end residues are part of each CDR3. D genes are given only for firm matches. A clone size is listed for some rows: how often the clone was seen (once, few, many), or a class if it is expanded.

d_call: -
clone_size: -
j_call: TRBJ1-1
v_call: TRBV18
cdr3_aa: CASSPPGGRNTEAFF
cdr3_nt: TGTGCCAGCTCACCACCGGGGGGCCGGAACACTGAAGCTTTCTTT

d_call: -
clone_size: -
j_call: TRBJ2-1
v_call: TRBV13
cdr3_aa: CASSPPETDSSYNEQFF
cdr3_nt: TGTGCCAGCAGCCCCCCCGAAACCGACAGTTCCTACAATGAGCAGTTCTTC

d_call: -
clone_size: -
j_call: TRBJ1-5
v_call: TRBV4-2
cdr3_aa: CASSQDPVQRGSNQPQHF
cdr3_nt: TGTGCCAGCAGCCAAGACCCGGTCCAAAGGGGAAGCAATCAGCCCCAGCATTTT

d_call: -
clone_size: -
j_call: TRBJ1-1
v_call: TRBV25-1
cdr3_aa: CASSSSHRMNTEAFF
cdr3_nt: TGTGCCAGCAGCTCCTCGCACAGAATGAACACTGAAGCTTTCTTT

d_call: -
clone_size: -
j_call: TRBJ2-1
v_call: TRBV19
cdr3_aa: CASSFARLGGGGEQFF
cdr3_nt: TGTGCCAGTAGTTTCGCCCGCCTCGGGGGTGGGGGTGAGCAGTTCTTC

d_call: -
clone_size: -
j_call: TRBJ2-3
v_call: TRBV27
cdr3_aa: CASSLLSFRRGGTDTQYF
cdr3_nt: TGTGCCAGCAGTTTATTGTCCTTCCGGAGGGGGGGCACAGATACGCAGTATTTT

d_call: -
clone_size: once
j_call: TRBJ2-7
v_call: TRBV7-2
cdr3_aa: CASSLGAGGKQYF
cdr3_nt: TGTGCCAGCAGCTTAGGTGCAGGGGGGAAGCAGTACTTC

d_call: TRBD1
clone_size: -
j_call: TRBJ2-1
v_call: TRBV5-4
cdr3_aa: CASSYGTGAWEQFF
cdr3_nt: TGTGCCAGCAGCTACGGGACAGGGGCATGGGAGCAGTTCTTC

d_call: -
clone_size: -
j_call: TRBJ2-3
v_call: TRBV19
cdr3_aa: CASTLADTQYF
cdr3_nt: TGTGCCAGTACATTAGCAGATACGCAGTATTTT

d_call: -
clone_size: -
j_call: TRBJ2-5
v_call: TRBV6-6
cdr3_aa: CASSGGGRVETQYF
cdr3_nt: TGTGCCAGCAGTGGAGGGGGCAGGGTAGAGACCCAGTACTTC

d_call: -
clone_size: -
j_call: TRBJ2-7
v_call: TRBV27
cdr3_aa: CASSLGGSSYEQYF
cdr3_nt: TGTGCCAGCAGTTTAGGGGGTTCGTCCTACGAGCAGTACTTC

d_call: TRBD2
clone_size: -
j_call: TRBJ2-5
v_call: TRBV28
cdr3_aa: CASRKGLAATTTQYF
cdr3_nt: TGTGCCAGCAGAAAGGGACTAGCGGCGACGACGACCCAGTACTTC

d_call: TRBD2
clone_size: once
j_call: TRBJ2-7
v_call: TRBV19
cdr3_aa: CASSIGLLAGSEQYF
cdr3_nt: TGTGCCAGTAGTATAGGACTACTAGCGGGGAGCGAGCAGTACTTC

d_call: TRBD2
clone_size: few
j_call: TRBJ2-7
v_call: TRBV9
cdr3_aa: CASSVAREEGDEQYF
cdr3_nt: TGTGCCAGCAGCGTAGCCCGGGAGGAGGGAGACGAGCAGTACTTC

d_call: TRBD1
clone_size: -
j_call: TRBJ2-7
v_call: TRBV29-1
cdr3_aa: CSVEDRRRTGQHEQYF
cdr3_nt: TGCAGCGTTGAAGATAGGCGGCGGACAGGGCAACACGAGCAGTACTTC

d_call: -
clone_size: -
j_call: TRBJ2-5
v_call: TRBV7-9
cdr3_aa: CASSLVNREETQYF
cdr3_nt: TGTGCCAGCAGCTTAGTCAACAGGGAAGAGACCCAGTACTTC

d_call: -
clone_size: -
j_call: TRBJ2-4
v_call: TRBV5-4
cdr3_aa: CASSSRVSAPAKNIQYF
cdr3_nt: TGTGCCAGCAGCTCCCGGGTTTCAGCCCCGGCCAAAAACATTCAGTACTTC

d_call: -
clone_size: -
j_call: TRBJ2-3
v_call: TRBV11-2
cdr3_aa: CASSHLVGASTDTQYF
cdr3_nt: TGTGCCAGCAGCCACTTAGTTGGGGCCAGCACAGATACGCAGTATTTT

d_call: -
clone_size: -
j_call: TRBJ2-2
v_call: TRBV9
cdr3_aa: CASSVGRATNTGELFF
cdr3_nt: TGTGCCAGCAGCGTAGGGCGGGCAACGAACACCGGGGAGCTGTTTTTT

d_call: TRBD1
clone_size: -
j_call: TRBJ2-7
v_call: TRBV19
cdr3_aa: CATRDRGSYEQYF
cdr3_nt: TGTGCCACCCGAGACAGGGGATCCTACGAGCAGTACTTC

d_call: TRBD2
clone_size: -
j_call: TRBJ2-5
v_call: TRBV4-3
cdr3_aa: CASSLAPTPTSGSQETQYF
cdr3_nt: TGCGCCAGCAGCCTCGCCCCGACCCCGACTAGCGGGAGCCAAGAGACCCAGTACTTC

d_call: TRBD2
clone_size: -
j_call: TRBJ2-2
v_call: TRBV19
cdr3_aa: CASIGTSGRDTGELFF
cdr3_nt: TGTGCCAGTATCGGGACTAGCGGGAGAGATACCGGGGAGCTGTTTTTT

d_call: TRBD1
clone_size: -
j_call: TRBJ1-1
v_call: TRBV7-9
cdr3_aa: CASAVRQGNTEAFF
cdr3_nt: TGTGCCAGCGCGGTCCGACAGGGGAACACTGAAGCTTTCTTT

d_call: -
clone_size: -
j_call: TRBJ1-4
v_call: TRBV2
cdr3_aa: CAGLQGQGSNEKLFF
cdr3_nt: TGTGCCGGCCTCCAGGGACAAGGGAGTAATGAAAAACTGTTTTTT

d_call: -
clone_size: -
j_call: TRBJ2-3
v_call: TRBV9
cdr3_aa: CASSAPGGTDTQYF
cdr3_nt: TGTGCCAGCAGCGCCCCCGGAGGCACAGATACGCAGTATTTT

d_call: -
clone_size: -
j_call: TRBJ2-7
v_call: TRBV19
cdr3_aa: CASSRGYYEQYF
cdr3_nt: TGTGCCAGTAGTCGGGGGTACTACGAGCAGTACTTC

d_call: -
clone_size: -
j_call: TRBJ2-7
v_call: TRBV27
cdr3_aa: CASSFGLGYEQYF
cdr3_nt: TGTGCCAGCAGTTTTGGACTGGGCTACGAGCAGTACTTC

d_call: TRBD1
clone_size: -
j_call: TRBJ1-1
v_call: TRBV7-8
cdr3_aa: CASSVYRGQGTEAFF
cdr3_nt: TGTGCCAGCAGCGTCTACAGGGGGCAGGGCACTGAAGCTTTCTTT

d_call: -
clone_size: -
j_call: TRBJ2-7
v_call: TRBV4-1
cdr3_aa: CASSQRLASTYEQYF
cdr3_nt: TGCGCCAGCAGCCAACGGCTAGCCTCTACCTACGAGCAGTACTTC

d_call: TRBD2
clone_size: once
j_call: TRBJ2-2
v_call: TRBV27
cdr3_aa: CASSWGTSGRTGELFF
cdr3_nt: TGTGCCAGCAGTTGGGGGACTAGCGGGAGGACCGGGGAGCTGTTTTTT

d_call: -
clone_size: -
j_call: TRBJ1-5
v_call: TRBV19
cdr3_aa: CASSTRDHNQPQHF
cdr3_nt: TGTGCCAGTAGTACCCGGGACCACAATCAGCCCCAGCATTTT

d_call: TRBD1
clone_size: few
j_call: TRBJ1-1
v_call: TRBV29-1
cdr3_aa: CSVVWDRGFTFF
cdr3_nt: TGCAGCGTTGTTTGGGACAGGGGGTTTACTTTCTTT

d_call: -
clone_size: -
j_call: TRBJ2-1
v_call: TRBV29-1
cdr3_aa: CSVEVALAGLSYNEQFF
cdr3_nt: TGCAGCGTTGAAGTAGCTTTGGCAGGGCTATCCTACAATGAGCAGTTCTTC

d_call: -
clone_size: -
j_call: TRBJ2-2
v_call: TRBV29-1
cdr3_aa: CSVDNTGELFF
cdr3_nt: TGCAGCGTTGACAACACCGGGGAGCTGTTTTTT

d_call: -
clone_size: -
j_call: TRBJ1-1
v_call: TRBV27
cdr3_aa: CASSLSAMNTEAFF
cdr3_nt: TGTGCCAGCAGTTTATCTGCTATGAACACTGAAGCTTTCTTT

d_call: -
clone_size: -
j_call: TRBJ1-4
v_call: TRBV5-6
cdr3_aa: CASSTIQATNEKLFF
cdr3_nt: TGTGCCAGCAGCACCATACAGGCAACTAATGAAAAACTGTTTTTT

d_call: -
clone_size: -
j_call: TRBJ2-5
v_call: TRBV2
cdr3_aa: CASSFRPEETQYF
cdr3_nt: TGTGCCAGCAGTTTCCGACCAGAAGAGACCCAGTACTTC

d_call: TRBD1
clone_size: -
j_call: TRBJ2-1
v_call: TRBV11-3
cdr3_aa: CASSRWTGGNYNEQFF
cdr3_nt: TGTGCCAGCAGCCGATGGACAGGGGGTAACTACAATGAGCAGTTCTTC

d_call: -
clone_size: -
j_call: TRBJ2-7
v_call: TRBV13
cdr3_aa: CASSLGGNSYEQYF
cdr3_nt: TGTGCCAGCAGCTTGGGGGGCAACTCCTACGAGCAGTACTTC

d_call: TRBD2
clone_size: -
j_call: TRBJ2-2
v_call: TRBV5-1
cdr3_aa: CASSLELAGVTGELFF
cdr3_nt: TGCGCCAGCAGCTTGGAACTAGCGGGAGTCACCGGGGAGCTGTTTTTT

d_call: -
clone_size: -
j_call: TRBJ1-5
v_call: TRBV27
cdr3_aa: CASSPIQGPHSNQPQHF
cdr3_nt: TGTGCCAGCAGCCCGATACAAGGTCCTCATAGCAATCAGCCCCAGCATTTT

d_call: -
clone_size: -
j_call: TRBJ1-1
v_call: TRBV5-1
cdr3_aa: CASSGRGSEAFF
cdr3_nt: TGCGCCAGCAGCGGGAGGGGGTCCGAAGCTTTCTTT

d_call: -
clone_size: -
j_call: TRBJ1-2
v_call: TRBV27
cdr3_aa: CASSSLGSGAAYGYTF
cdr3_nt: TGTGCCAGCAGTTCATTAGGCTCCGGGGCTGCCTATGGCTACACCTTC

d_call: TRBD1
clone_size: -
j_call: TRBJ2-5
v_call: TRBV11-2
cdr3_aa: CASSLDSDRGRETQYF
cdr3_nt: TGTGCCAGCAGCTTAGATTCGGACAGGGGGCGGGAGACCCAGTACTTC

d_call: -
clone_size: once
j_call: TRBJ2-1
v_call: TRBV30
cdr3_aa: CAWSVRLIYNEQFF
cdr3_nt: TGTGCCTGGAGTGTACGACTCATCTACAATGAGCAGTTCTTC

d_call: -
clone_size: once
j_call: TRBJ2-7
v_call: TRBV21-1
cdr3_aa: CASSKDSGNEQYF
cdr3_nt: TGTGCCAGCAGCAAAGATTCAGGGAATGAGCAGTACTTC

d_call: -
clone_size: -
j_call: TRBJ2-3
v_call: TRBV6-5
cdr3_aa: CASQDGLRADTQYF
cdr3_nt: TGTGCCAGCCAGGACGGCTTAAGGGCAGATACGCAGTATTTT

d_call: -
clone_size: -
j_call: TRBJ1-1
v_call: TRBV30
cdr3_aa: CAWSVAQGAEAFF
cdr3_nt: TGTGCCTGGAGTGTCGCCCAGGGCGCTGAAGCTTTCTTT

d_call: -
clone_size: -
j_call: TRBJ2-2
v_call: TRBV4-1
cdr3_aa: CASSQEAGNTGELFF
cdr3_nt: TGCGCCAGCAGCCAAGAGGCAGGGAACACCGGGGAGCTGTTTTTT

d_call: TRBD1
clone_size: -
j_call: TRBJ2-5
v_call: TRBV15
cdr3_aa: CATSMTGYQETQYF
cdr3_nt: TGTGCCACCAGCATGACAGGGTATCAAGAGACCCAGTACTTC